These 10 T cell receptor beta chains were sequenced from one sample in a study of blood T cell repertoires in COVID-19. The protocol was immunoSEQ multiplex PCR, while the TCRdb copy is restricted to in-frame clones and leaves out a portion. The table shows about 210,000 clones, with about 91% occurring only once. The sample was PBMCs or T cells enriched from blood (not recorded which). These receptors came from a woman aged 40-49 years with acute COVID-19.

The chain joins TRBV30 to TRBJ1-2; D remains ambiguous. The V end was cut by 2 bases, the J end by 5 bases, with 15 bases between. The CDR3 is 14 amino acids. Germline V gene lookup returns CDR1 GTSNPN and CDR2 SVGIG (reference sequence). The CDR3 coding sequence is TGTGCCTGGAGTCACCAGGCGAAGTCGTATGGCTACACCTTC. It yields the protein CAWSHQAKSYGYTF.

The chain links TRBV5-4 to TRBJ1-5; no clear D. Per the germline V gene, CDR1 is SGHNT and CDR2 is YYREEE (reference sequence). This CDR3 contains 12 residues. Between the trimmed V and J ends, which lost 2 bases and 4 bases, there was a span of 4 bases. CDR3 sequence (DNA): TGTGCCAGCAGCTTCCCTAATCAGCCCCAGCATTTT. It is translated as CASSFPNQPQHF.

The genes are TRBV7-2 and TRBJ1-2; D is uncertain. Germline CDR1 SGHTA, CDR2 FQGNSA. This CDR3 spans 16 amino acids. V was trimmed by 2 bases and J by 1 base, leaving 14 bases between them. The CDR3 DNA sequence: TGTGCCAGCAGCTTAAGCCCAATCCCCTATAACTATGGCTACACCTTC. Translation: CASSLSPIPYNYGYTF.

DNA of the CDR3: TGTGCCAGTAGTGGGGACAGGGGAAAGACCGGGGAGCTGTTTTTT. This gives the protein CASSGDRGKTGELFF. The chain uses TRBV19 and TRBJ2-2; 10 positions match TRBD1. Per the germline V gene, CDR1 is LNHDA and CDR2 is SQIVND (reference sequence). The CDR3 has 15 residues. Trimming removed 5 bases from V and 5 bases from J; junction bases left unmatched: 5. The full variable domain, with the rest looked up from reference TRBV19 and TRBJ2-2, is DGGITQSPKYLFRKEGQNVTLSCEQNLNHDAMYWYRQDPGQGLRLIYYSQIVNDFQKGDIAEGYSVSREKKESFPLTVTSAQKNPTAFYLCASSGDRGKTGELFFGEGSRLTVL.

The gene calls are TRBV5-4 and TRBJ1-4; D remains unclear. The CDR3 is 11 amino acids. V lost 0 bases to trimming and J lost 15 bases, with 9 bases between them. In germline, CDR1 is SGHNT, CDR2 YYREEE (reference sequence). The CDR3 loop reads CASSLGRDLFF. CDR3 bases: TGTGCCAGCAGCTTGGGGAGGGATTTGTTTTTT.

As DNA, the CDR3 is TGCGCCAGCAGCCAAGAATTGGGCAGTGGGTCCGCTAACTATGGCTACACCTTC. Translating gives CASSQELGSGSANYGYTF. The V call is TRBV4-3, the J call TRBJ1-2; D unclear. CDR3 length: 18 amino acids. V lost 0 bases to trimming and J lost 0 bases, with 17 bases between them. In germline, CDR1 is LGHNA, CDR2 YSLEER.

This chain links TRBV6-5 with TRBJ1-5; the match to TRBD1 covers 10 bases. V trimming: 2 bases; J trimming: 3 bases; junction bases outside the gene matches: 1. Germline V CDR1 and CDR2: MNHEY, SVGAGI. The CDR3 extends over 15 amino acids. CDR3 amino acids: CASSYGQGDNQPQHF. Here the CDR3 DNA reads TGTGCCAGCAGTTACGGACAGGGGGACAATCAGCCCCAGCATTTT.

The V and J genes are TRBV24-1 and TRBJ2-2; D remains unclear. The CDR3 is made up of 12 amino acids. Trimming shortened V by 12 bases and J by 4 bases, and 11 bases separated the two germline ends. The germline gives CDR1 KGHDR, CDR2 SFDVKD. The CDR3 sequence is CALRSSTGELFF. CDR3 sequence (DNA): TGTGCCCTACGGAGCTCCACCGGGGAGCTGTTTTTT.

The chain combines TRBV2 with TRBJ2-5; 9 nucleotides agree with TRBD2. Per the germline V gene, CDR1 is SNHLY and CDR2 is FYNNEI. After removal of 6 bases from V and 5 bases from J, the junction contained 10 bases not matched to a gene. The CDR3 is made up of 15 amino acids. The CDR3 nucleotides are TGTGCCAGCAGGCCCAATAGCGGGGGTGGGGAGACCCAGTACTTC. It encodes CASRPNSGGGETQYF. The entire variable domain, with the rest obtained from reference TRBV2 and TRBJ2-5, is as follows: EPEVTQTPSHQVTQMGQEVILRCVPISNHLYFYWYRQILGQKVEFLVSFYNNEISEKSEIFDDQFSVERPDGSNFTLKIRSTKLEDSAMYFCASRPNSGGGETQYFGPGTRLLVL.

As for this clone: The junction shows a germline mismatch at one end, possibly a read error. V gene TRBV7-2 combines with J gene TRBJ1-5; 7 bases fit TRBD1. CDR3 length: 14 residues. CDR1 and CDR2 from the germline V gene are SGHTA and FQGNSA. The CDR3 reads CASSLQGGKQPQHF. The CDR3, as DNA: TGTGCCAGCAGCTTACAGGGGGGCAAACAGCCCCAGCATTTT.